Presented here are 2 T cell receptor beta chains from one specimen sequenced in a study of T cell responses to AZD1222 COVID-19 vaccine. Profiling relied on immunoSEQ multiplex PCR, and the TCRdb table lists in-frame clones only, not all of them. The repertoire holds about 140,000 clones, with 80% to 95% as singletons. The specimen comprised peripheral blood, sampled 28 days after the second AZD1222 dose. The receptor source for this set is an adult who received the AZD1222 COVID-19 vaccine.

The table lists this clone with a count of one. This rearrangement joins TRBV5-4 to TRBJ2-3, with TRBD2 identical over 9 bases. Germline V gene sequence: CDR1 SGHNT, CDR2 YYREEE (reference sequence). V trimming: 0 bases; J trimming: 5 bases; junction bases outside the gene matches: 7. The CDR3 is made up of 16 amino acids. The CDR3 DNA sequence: TGTGCCAGCAGCTTGGTTTTGGTAGCGGGAGAAGATACGCAGTATTTT. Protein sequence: CASSLVLVAGEDTQYF.

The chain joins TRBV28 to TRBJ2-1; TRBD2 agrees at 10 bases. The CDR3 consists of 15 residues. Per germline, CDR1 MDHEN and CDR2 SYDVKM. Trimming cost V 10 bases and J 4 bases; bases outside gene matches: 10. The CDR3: CATKEALAGYNEQFF. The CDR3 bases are TGTGCCACCAAGGAGGCACTAGCGGGATACAATGAGCAGTTCTTC.